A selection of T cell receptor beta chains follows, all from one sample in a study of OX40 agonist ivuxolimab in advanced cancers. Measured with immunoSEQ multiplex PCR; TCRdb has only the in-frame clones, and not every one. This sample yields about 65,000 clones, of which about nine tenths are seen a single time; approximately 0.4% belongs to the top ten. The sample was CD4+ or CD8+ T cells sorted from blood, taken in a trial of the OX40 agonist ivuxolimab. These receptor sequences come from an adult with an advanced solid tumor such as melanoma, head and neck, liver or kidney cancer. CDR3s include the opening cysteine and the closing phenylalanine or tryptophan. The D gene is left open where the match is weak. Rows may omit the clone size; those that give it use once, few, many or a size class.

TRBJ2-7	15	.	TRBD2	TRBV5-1	CASSLASGSPYEQYF	TGCGCCAGCAGCTTGGCTAGCGGTTCCCCCTACGAGCAGTACTTC
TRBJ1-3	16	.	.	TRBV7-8	CASSPRVDSSGNTIYF	TGTGCCAGCAGCCCTCGAGTGGACAGCTCTGGAAACACCATATATTTT
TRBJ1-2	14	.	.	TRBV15	CATSREQGWYGYTF	TGTGCCACCAGCAGAGAACAGGGTTGGTATGGCTACACCTTC
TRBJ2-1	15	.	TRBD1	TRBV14	CASSQPGTVYNEQFF	TGTGCCAGCAGCCAACCAGGGACAGTCTACAATGAGCAGTTCTTC
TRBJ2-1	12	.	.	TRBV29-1	CSVEDRGAPQFF	TGCAGCGTTGAAGATCGAGGGGCCCCCCAGTTCTTC
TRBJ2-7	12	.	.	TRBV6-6	CASSPGTYEQYF	TGTGCCAGCAGCCCCGGGACCTACGAGCAGTACTTC
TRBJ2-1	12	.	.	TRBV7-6	CASSFLRDEQFF	TGTGCCAGCAGCTTTCTCAGGGATGAGCAGTTCTTC
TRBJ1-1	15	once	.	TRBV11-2	CASSPVGFMNTEAFF	TGTGCCAGCAGCCCCGTGGGGTTTATGAACACTGAAGCTTTCTTT
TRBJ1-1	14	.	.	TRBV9	CASSVEIMNTEAFF	TGTGCCAGCAGCGTAGAAATCATGAACACTGAAGCTTTCTTT
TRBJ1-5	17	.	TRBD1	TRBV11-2	CASSFTTGGRSNQPQHF	TGTGCCAGCAGCTTCACCACAGGGGGCAGGAGCAATCAGCCCCAGCATTTT
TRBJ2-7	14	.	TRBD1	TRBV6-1	CASSGWGQGYEQYF	TGTGCCAGCAGTGGGTGGGGACAGGGGTACGAGCAGTACTTC
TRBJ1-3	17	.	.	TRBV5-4	CASSLGGERPWGNTIYF	TGTGCCAGCAGCTTGGGGGGGGAACGACCCTGGGGAAACACCATATATTTT
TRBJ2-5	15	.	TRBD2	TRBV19	CASSIMRGAKETQYF	TGTGCCAGTAGTATCATGCGGGGGGCGAAGGAGACCCAGTACTTC
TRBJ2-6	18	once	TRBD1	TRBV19	CASSNGQGAASGANVLTF	TGTGCCAGTAGTAACGGACAGGGGGCGGCATCTGGGGCCAACGTCCTGACTTTC
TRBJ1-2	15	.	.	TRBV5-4	CASSLAAGGFYGYTF	TGTGCCAGCAGCTTGGCCGCGGGGGGCTTCTATGGCTACACCTTC
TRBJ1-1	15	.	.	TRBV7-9	CASSLVRGLRTEAFF	TGTGCCAGCAGCTTAGTCCGGGGGCTGAGGACTGAAGCTTTCTTT
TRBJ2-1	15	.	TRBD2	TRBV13	CASSARLAGAIEQFF	TGTGCCAGCAGCGCCCGACTAGCGGGGGCAATTGAGCAGTTCTTC
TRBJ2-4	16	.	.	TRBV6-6	CASRPQGGGTKNIQYF	TGTGCCAGCAGGCCACAGGGCGGAGGGACCAAAAACATTCAGTACTTC
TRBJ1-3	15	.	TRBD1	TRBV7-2	CASSSPTGLRNTIYF	TGTGCCAGCAGCTCCCCGACAGGGTTGAGGAACACCATATATTTT
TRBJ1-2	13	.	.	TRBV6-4	CASSDTDRHGYTF	TGTGCCAGCAGTGACACGGACAGACATGGCTACACCTTC
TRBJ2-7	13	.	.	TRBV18	CASSPGTDQEQYF	TGTGCCAGCTCACCAGGGACGGACCAAGAGCAGTACTTC
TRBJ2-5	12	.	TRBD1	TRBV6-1	CASRTGKETQYF	TGTGCCAGCCGGACAGGGAAAGAGACCCAGTACTTC
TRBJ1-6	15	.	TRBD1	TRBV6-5	CASSGPGQGASPLHF	TGTGCCAGCAGTGGACCGGGACAGGGGGCTTCACCCCTCCACTTT
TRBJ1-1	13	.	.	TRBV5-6	CASRTRGNTEAFF	TGTGCCAGCAGAACGAGGGGGAACACTGAAGCTTTCTTT
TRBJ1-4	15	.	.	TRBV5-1	CASSWGAGGNEKLFF	TGCGCCAGCAGCTGGGGGGCTGGGGGTAATGAAAAACTGTTTTTT
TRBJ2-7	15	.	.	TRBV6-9	CASSYSHTDAYEQYF	TGTGCCAGCAGTTACTCGCATACGGACGCCTACGAGCAGTACTTC
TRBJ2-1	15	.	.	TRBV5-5	CASSFPSAGAVEQFF	TGTGCCAGCAGCTTCCCGTCAGCCGGGGCTGTTGAGCAGTTCTTC
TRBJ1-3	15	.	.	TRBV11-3	CASSLGQASGNTIYF	TGTGCCAGCAGCTTAGGACAGGCCTCTGGAAACACCATATATTTT
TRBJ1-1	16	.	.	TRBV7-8	CASSFQVPGPNTEAFF	TGTGCCAGCAGCTTTCAAGTACCGGGACCGAACACTGAAGCTTTCTTT
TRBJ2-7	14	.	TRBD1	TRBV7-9	CASSRDRVPYEQYF	TGTGCCAGCAGCCGCGACAGGGTACCCTACGAGCAGTACTTC
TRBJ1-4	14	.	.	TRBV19	CAVGVLGGVEKLFF	TGTGCCGTGGGGGTTCTCGGAGGCGTGGAGAAACTGTTTTTT
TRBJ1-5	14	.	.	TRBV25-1	CASSESGFNQPQHF	TGTGCCAGCAGTGAATCGGGGTTCAATCAGCCCCAGCATTTT
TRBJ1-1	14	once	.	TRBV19	CASSASGANTEAFF	TGTGCCAGTAGTGCGTCAGGCGCCAACACTGAAGCTTTCTTT
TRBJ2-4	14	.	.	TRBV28	CASIEGGSKNIQYF	TGTGCCAGCATCGAGGGGGGTTCCAAAAACATTCAGTACTTC
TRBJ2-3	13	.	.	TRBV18	CASSRLNPDTQYF	TGTGCCAGCTCCCGCCTTAATCCAGATACGCAGTATTTT
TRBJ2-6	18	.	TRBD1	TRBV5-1	CASSLYGQGHSGANVLTF	TGCGCCAGCAGCTTGTATGGACAGGGACACTCTGGGGCCAACGTCCTGACTTTC
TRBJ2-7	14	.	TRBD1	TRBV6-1	CASRRGTGPYEQYF	TGTGCCAGCAGGCGAGGGACAGGTCCCTACGAGCAGTACTTC
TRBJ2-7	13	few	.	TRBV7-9	CASSLPGSYEQYF	TGTGCCAGCAGCTTACCGGGTTCCTACGAGCAGTACTTC
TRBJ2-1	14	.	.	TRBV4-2	CASSQVGRNNEQFF	TGTGCCAGCAGCCAAGTAGGGCGGAACAATGAGCAGTTCTTC
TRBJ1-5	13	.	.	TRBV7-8	CASSPQWPMPQHF	TGTGCCAGCAGCCCGCAGTGGCCTATGCCCCAGCATTTT
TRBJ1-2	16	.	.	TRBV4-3	CASSQDGGGAVPGYTF	TGCGCCAGCAGCCAAGATGGCGGGGGCGCAGTCCCTGGCTACACCTTC
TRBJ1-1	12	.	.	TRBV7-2	CASSLSNTEAFF	TGTGCCAGCAGCCTCTCGAACACTGAAGCTTTCTTT
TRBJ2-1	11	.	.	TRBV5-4	CASRNYNEQFF	TGTGCCAGCAGGAATTACAATGAGCAGTTCTTC
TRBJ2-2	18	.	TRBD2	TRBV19	CASSMGLAGGRDTGELFF	TGTGCCAGTAGTATGGGACTAGCGGGGGGGCGCGACACCGGGGAGCTGTTTTTT
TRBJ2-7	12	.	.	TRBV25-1	CASTSPSGEQYF	TGTGCCAGCACCTCCCCCAGTGGCGAGCAGTACTTC
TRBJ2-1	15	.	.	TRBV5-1	CASSLPGESSNEQFF	TGCGCCAGCAGCTTGCCAGGGGAATCGAGTAATGAGCAGTTCTTC
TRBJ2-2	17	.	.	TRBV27	CASSARSIDPTGGELFF	TGTGCCAGCAGTGCCCGGTCGATAGACCCTACAGGCGGGGAGCTGTTTTTT
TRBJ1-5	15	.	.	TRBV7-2	CASSLGGDSNQPQHF	TGTGCCAGCAGCTTGGGGGGGGATAGCAATCAGCCCCAGCATTTT
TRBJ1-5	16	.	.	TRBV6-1	CASSEEFRIVNQPQHF	TGTGCCAGCAGTGAAGAATTCAGGATTGTAAATCAGCCCCAGCATTTT
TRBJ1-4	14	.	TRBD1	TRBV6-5	CASSTTGQFLQLFF	TGTGCCAGCAGTACAACGGGACAGTTCTTACAACTGTTTTTT
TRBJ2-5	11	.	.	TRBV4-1	CASSLEGTQYF	TGCGCCAGCAGCCTTGAAGGGACCCAGTACTTC
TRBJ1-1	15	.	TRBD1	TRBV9	CASSARQGMNTEAFF	TGTGCCAGCAGCGCGAGACAGGGGATGAACACTGAAGCTTTCTTT
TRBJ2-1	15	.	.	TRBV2	CARGSPLNSANEQFF	TGTGCCAGAGGAAGTCCATTGAACAGCGCTAATGAGCAGTTCTTC
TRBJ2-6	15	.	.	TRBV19	CASSGGLSGANVLTF	TGTGCCAGTAGTGGGGGCCTTTCTGGGGCCAACGTCCTGACTTTC
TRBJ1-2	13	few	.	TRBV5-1	CASSLEAGWGYTF	TGCGCCAGCAGCTTGGAGGCGGGCTGGGGCTACACCTTC
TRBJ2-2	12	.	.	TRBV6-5	CASSPQSGELFF	TGTGCCAGCAGTCCTCAGTCGGGGGAGCTGTTTTTT
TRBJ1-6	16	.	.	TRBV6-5	CASSYSGGSTNSPLHF	TGTGCCAGCAGTTACTCGGGAGGAAGTACTAATTCACCCCTCCACTTT